This TCR beta chain stems from a study of blood T cell repertoires in COVID-19. Study details: Samples came from the United States, Italy and Spain, spanning acute and convalescent COVID-19. PBMCs, B-cell-depleted T cells, or T cells provided the cDNA or gDNA that made up the material.

Germline CDR1 MNHEY, CDR2 SVGAGI. This CDR3 has 14 amino acids. Trimming shortened V by 8 bases and J by 1 base, and 11 bases separated the two germline ends. The repertoire was sequenced with immunoSEQ multiplex PCR; TCRdb's copy has only in-frame clones and lacks some. The sample records about 210,000 clones, approximately 90% being singletons. The sequence came from a man in his forties with acute or convalescent COVID-19. J is TRBJ2-2 and V is TRBV6-5; possibly TRBD1 for D (6 bases). Sequenced sample: peripheral blood. The CDR3 loop is CASRQDLNTGELFF. As DNA, the CDR3 is TGTGCCAGCCGACAGGACCTGAACACCGGGGAGCTGTTTTTT.